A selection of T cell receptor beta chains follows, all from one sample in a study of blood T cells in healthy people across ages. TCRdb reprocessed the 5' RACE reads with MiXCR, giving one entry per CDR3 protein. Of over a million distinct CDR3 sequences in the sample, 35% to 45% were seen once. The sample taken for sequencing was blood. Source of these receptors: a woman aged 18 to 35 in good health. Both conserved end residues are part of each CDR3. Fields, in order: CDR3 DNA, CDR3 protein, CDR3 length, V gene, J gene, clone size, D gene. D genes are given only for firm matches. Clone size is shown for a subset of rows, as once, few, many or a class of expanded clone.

CDR3nt: TGCGCCAGCAGCTTGGAAAGGGGCGAAAAACTGTTTTTT
CDR3aa: CASSLERGEKLFF
len: 13
v_gene: TRBV7-2
j_gene: TRBJ1-4
abundance: few
d_gene: .

CDR3nt: TGTGCCAGCAGTAACAGGGGGTGGGAGCAGTACTTC
CDR3aa: CASSNRGWEQYF
len: 12
v_gene: TRBV6-5
j_gene: TRBJ2-7
abundance: .
d_gene: TRBD1

CDR3nt: TGCAGCGCCGCAGGCCCGGTGGGGCCTATGAACACTGAAGCTTTCTTT
CDR3aa: CSAAGPVGPMNTEAFF
len: 16
v_gene: TRBV29-1
j_gene: TRBJ1-1
abundance: .
d_gene: .

CDR3nt: TGCAGTGCTAGAGATACTAGCGGGAGGGGCGAGCAGTACTTC
CDR3aa: CSARDTSGRGEQYF
len: 14
v_gene: TRBV20-1
j_gene: TRBJ2-7
abundance: .
d_gene: TRBD2

CDR3nt: TGCAGTGCCGAAGGTGACAGAGCTACAAACCGACACCCTGAAGCTTTCTTT
CDR3aa: CSAEGDRATNRHPEAFF
len: 17
v_gene: TRBV20-1
j_gene: TRBJ1-1
abundance: .
d_gene: .

CDR3nt: TGTGCCAGCAGCTCTCTAGGGGGAAACTACAATGAGCAGTTCTTC
CDR3aa: CASSSLGGNYNEQFF
len: 15
v_gene: TRBV7-2
j_gene: TRBJ2-1
abundance: .
d_gene: .

CDR3nt: TGTGCCAGCAGCACCACGGGGATGTGGGTGCCTAATGAGCAGTTCTTC
CDR3aa: CASSTTGMWVPNEQFF
len: 16
v_gene: TRBV12-3/TRBV12-4
j_gene: TRBJ2-1
abundance: few
d_gene: .

CDR3nt: TGTGCCAGCAGCGTAGGGGGTACTTACAATGAGCAGTACTTC
CDR3aa: CASSVGGTYNEQYF
len: 14
v_gene: TRBV9
j_gene: TRBJ2-7
abundance: .
d_gene: .

CDR3nt: TGTGCCAGCAGTTTTCTCCCTAGCTCGGATACGCAGTATTTT
CDR3aa: CASSFLPSSDTQYF
len: 14
v_gene: TRBV12-3/TRBV12-4
j_gene: TRBJ2-3
abundance: few
d_gene: .

CDR3nt: TGTGCCAGCAGCGCCCAGACAGGGTGGGAGGAAAAACTGTTTTTT
CDR3aa: CASSAQTGWEEKLFF
len: 15
v_gene: TRBV7-2
j_gene: TRBJ1-4
abundance: few
d_gene: TRBD1

CDR3nt: TGTGCCAGCTCACCGCCCGTGCAAAACAATGAGCAGTTCTTC
CDR3aa: CASSPPVQNNEQFF
len: 14
v_gene: TRBV18
j_gene: TRBJ2-1
abundance: few
d_gene: .

CDR3nt: TGCGCCAGCAGTCACAGGGGGCTTGATGAAAAACTGTTTTTT
CDR3aa: CASSHRGLDEKLFF
len: 14
v_gene: TRBV4-1
j_gene: TRBJ1-4
abundance: few
d_gene: TRBD1

CDR3nt: TGTGCCAGCAGCGCGTCGATCCGGGGCCTTGGTGGCTATCAGCCCCAGCATTTT
CDR3aa: CASSASIRGLGGYQPQHF
len: 18
v_gene: TRBV12-3/TRBV12-4
j_gene: TRBJ1-5
abundance: few
d_gene: .

CDR3nt: TGCAGTGCCGAGGGACTAGGCAAGGGAGGGGCGCAGTATTTT
CDR3aa: CSAEGLGKGGAQYF
len: 14
v_gene: TRBV20-1
j_gene: TRBJ2-3
abundance: .
d_gene: TRBD2

CDR3nt: TGTGCCAGCAGTGAAGCGGTGTCCTACATGAACACTGAAGCTTTCTTT
CDR3aa: CASSEAVSYMNTEAFF
len: 16
v_gene: TRBV6-1
j_gene: TRBJ1-1
abundance: .
d_gene: .

CDR3nt: TGTGCCAGCAGTCCTCGGGGGGGAAACCCTCCCACAGATACGCAGTATTTT
CDR3aa: CASSPRGGNPPTDTQYF
len: 17
v_gene: TRBV6-2/TRBV6-3
j_gene: TRBJ2-3
abundance: few
d_gene: TRBD2

CDR3nt: TGCGCCAGCAGCACCCTACTAGCGGGGGTAGGAAATACGCAGTATTTT
CDR3aa: CASSTLLAGVGNTQYF
len: 16
v_gene: TRBV5-1
j_gene: TRBJ2-3
abundance: .
d_gene: TRBD2

CDR3nt: TGCGCCAGCAGCGTGGGACTAGATCTCTCCTACGAGCAGTACTTC
CDR3aa: CASSVGLDLSYEQYF
len: 15
v_gene: TRBV5-1
j_gene: TRBJ2-7
abundance: few
d_gene: TRBD2

CDR3nt: TGTGCCAGCAGCTCCTACAGGGGGCCGGGTAATTCACCCCTCCACTTT
CDR3aa: CASSSYRGPGNSPLHF
len: 16
v_gene: TRBV7-2
j_gene: TRBJ1-6
abundance: .
d_gene: TRBD1

CDR3nt: TGTGCCAGCAGGCCCGGACAGGTTAGGAAGTACTTC
CDR3aa: CASRPGQVRKYF
len: 12
v_gene: TRBV2
j_gene: TRBJ2-7
abundance: few
d_gene: TRBD1

CDR3nt: TGCAGCGTTGTCCAAAGGGGGAGCATGAACACTGAAGCTTTCTTT
CDR3aa: CSVVQRGSMNTEAFF
len: 15
v_gene: TRBV29-1
j_gene: TRBJ1-1
abundance: .
d_gene: .

CDR3nt: TGTGCCAGCAGCGTCAGTGCCTACGAGCAGTACTTC
CDR3aa: CASSVSAYEQYF
len: 12
v_gene: TRBV3-1
j_gene: TRBJ2-7
abundance: few
d_gene: .

CDR3nt: TGTGCCAGCAGTAGGGAGAGGAGCGACCCCCAGCATTTT
CDR3aa: CASSRERSDPQHF
len: 13
v_gene: TRBV2
j_gene: TRBJ1-5
abundance: .
d_gene: .

CDR3nt: TGTGCCAGCAGTGAGAATAGAGCAGATACGCAGTATTTT
CDR3aa: CASSENRADTQYF
len: 13
v_gene: TRBV25-1
j_gene: TRBJ2-3
abundance: few
d_gene: .

CDR3nt: TGTGCCAGCAGCCACGGTGGACCTGCGAACACTGAAGCTTTCTTT
CDR3aa: CASSHGGPANTEAFF
len: 15
v_gene: TRBV4-2
j_gene: TRBJ1-1
abundance: few
d_gene: .

CDR3nt: TGCAGTGCTAGAACTCCGGGACAGGGTCGTTTTCAGCCCCAGCATTTT
CDR3aa: CSARTPGQGRFQPQHF
len: 16
v_gene: TRBV20-1
j_gene: TRBJ1-5
abundance: once
d_gene: TRBD1

CDR3nt: TGCGCCAGCAGCCCTACAGGGTTTGGCTCTGGGGCCAACGTCCTGACTTTC
CDR3aa: CASSPTGFGSGANVLTF
len: 17
v_gene: TRBV4-3
j_gene: TRBJ2-6
abundance: .
d_gene: .

CDR3nt: TGTGCCAGCAGTTCCCTTGGGGGAAACACCATATATTTT
CDR3aa: CASSSLGGNTIYF
len: 13
v_gene: TRBV6-5
j_gene: TRBJ1-3
abundance: .
d_gene: .

CDR3nt: TGTGCCAGCAGTGGGGACTTGCGGGAGCACTACGAGCAGTACTTC
CDR3aa: CASSGDLREHYEQYF
len: 15
v_gene: TRBV25-1
j_gene: TRBJ2-7
abundance: .
d_gene: TRBD2

CDR3nt: TGTGCCAGCAGCTTTCTTACGAACACTGAAGCTTTCTTT
CDR3aa: CASSFLTNTEAFF
len: 13
v_gene: TRBV7-2
j_gene: TRBJ1-1
abundance: .
d_gene: .

CDR3nt: TGTGCCAGCAGTCGACGCCCTCGACAGGGCGGTTGGACAACTAATGAAAAACTGTTTTTT
CDR3aa: CASSRRPRQGGWTTNEKLFF
len: 20
v_gene: TRBV28
j_gene: TRBJ1-4
abundance: .
d_gene: TRBD1

CDR3nt: TGTGCCAGCAGCCCCAAGGCGGGGGGTGATCAGCCCCAGCATTTT
CDR3aa: CASSPKAGGDQPQHF
len: 15
v_gene: TRBV4-2
j_gene: TRBJ1-5
abundance: many
d_gene: .

CDR3nt: TGCAGTGCTTCTAGCGGGGGCTTTACCTACAATGAGCAGTTCTTC
CDR3aa: CSASSGGFTYNEQFF
len: 15
v_gene: TRBV20-1
j_gene: TRBJ2-1
abundance: .
d_gene: TRBD2

CDR3nt: TGTGCCAGCAGTCAACCTGGGGGGAGGGCCTACAATGAGCAGTTCTTC
CDR3aa: CASSQPGGRAYNEQFF
len: 16
v_gene: TRBV27
j_gene: TRBJ2-1
abundance: .
d_gene: TRBD2

CDR3nt: TGCGCCAGCAGTGAGGCGGGACCGGTCCCCCATGAGCAGTTCTTC
CDR3aa: CASSEAGPVPHEQFF
len: 15
v_gene: TRBV10-2
j_gene: TRBJ2-1
abundance: .
d_gene: .

CDR3nt: TGTGCTAGTGGTTTGGGGACCGAGATTCAGTACTTC
CDR3aa: CASGLGTEIQYF
len: 12
v_gene: TRBV12-5
j_gene: TRBJ2-7
abundance: few
d_gene: .

CDR3nt: TGTGCCAGCAGAAGCAGGGCAGGGATAAGGCATTCACCCCTCCACTTT
CDR3aa: CASRSRAGIRHSPLHF
len: 16
v_gene: TRBV6-5
j_gene: TRBJ1-6
abundance: few
d_gene: .

CDR3nt: TGTGCCAGCAGGCATGGACAGGGGATATACAATGAGCAGTTCTTC
CDR3aa: CASRHGQGIYNEQFF
len: 15
v_gene: TRBV7-9
j_gene: TRBJ2-1
abundance: few
d_gene: TRBD1

CDR3nt: TGTGCCAGCAGCGCCCGACAGGGGTTCACCGGGGAGCTGTTTTTT
CDR3aa: CASSARQGFTGELFF
len: 15
v_gene: TRBV9
j_gene: TRBJ2-2
abundance: .
d_gene: TRBD1

CDR3nt: TGTGCCAGCAGCTTAGACGGCCCAAGACTAGCGGGACACAATGAGCAGTACTTC
CDR3aa: CASSLDGPRLAGHNEQYF
len: 18
v_gene: TRBV6-2/TRBV6-3
j_gene: TRBJ2-7
abundance: .
d_gene: TRBD2

CDR3nt: TGTGCCAGCACCTGGACTAGCGGGGAGCAGTACTTC
CDR3aa: CASTWTSGEQYF
len: 12
v_gene: TRBV12-3/TRBV12-4
j_gene: TRBJ2-5
abundance: few
d_gene: TRBD2

CDR3nt: TGCGCCAGCAGCCAATACGGTAGCAGTAGCTCTGGGGCCAACGTCCTGACTTTC
CDR3aa: CASSQYGSSSSGANVLTF
len: 18
v_gene: TRBV4-3
j_gene: TRBJ2-6
abundance: .
d_gene: .

CDR3nt: TGTGCCACCAGCAGAGACCAGGACAGCATTAACACTGAAGCTTTCTTT
CDR3aa: CATSRDQDSINTEAFF
len: 16
v_gene: TRBV15
j_gene: TRBJ1-1
abundance: once
d_gene: .

CDR3nt: TGTGCCAGCAGCCAGTCAACTAGCTACAATGAGCAGTTCTTC
CDR3aa: CASSQSTSYNEQFF
len: 14
v_gene: TRBV14
j_gene: TRBJ2-1
abundance: .
d_gene: .

CDR3nt: TGTGCCACCAAATATGCGGCCTTGAACACTGAAGCTTTCTTT
CDR3aa: CATKYAALNTEAFF
len: 14
v_gene: TRBV12-3/TRBV12-4
j_gene: TRBJ1-1
abundance: few
d_gene: .

CDR3nt: TGCAGTGCTCCGACAGGGGGCAGGCATGGCTACACCTTC
CDR3aa: CSAPTGGRHGYTF
len: 13
v_gene: TRBV20-1
j_gene: TRBJ1-2
abundance: few
d_gene: TRBD1

CDR3nt: TGTGCCAGCAGTTCACCCGGGACAGGGGGCTACAATGAGCAGTTCTTC
CDR3aa: CASSSPGTGGYNEQFF
len: 16
v_gene: TRBV12-3/TRBV12-4
j_gene: TRBJ2-1
abundance: .
d_gene: TRBD1

CDR3nt: TGTGCCAGCAGTTTATTTGCGTGGGCGGATCTGAACACTGAAGCTTTCTTT
CDR3aa: CASSLFAWADLNTEAFF
len: 17
v_gene: TRBV27
j_gene: TRBJ1-1
abundance: .
d_gene: .

CDR3nt: TGTGCCAGCAGCTCAAGAGGAGGGGCCGTCACTGAAGCTTTCTTT
CDR3aa: CASSSRGGAVTEAFF
len: 15
v_gene: TRBV7-2
j_gene: TRBJ1-1
abundance: .
d_gene: .

CDR3nt: TGTGCCAGCAGTTTCGGAGGGGGTCAGGGGGCTTCTCCTCCCAGGGAGCAGTACTTC
CDR3aa: CASSFGGGQGASPPREQYF
len: 19
v_gene: TRBV28
j_gene: TRBJ2-4
abundance: .
d_gene: TRBD1

CDR3nt: TGCAGTGCGCCCCGGGGGGCGCGCGGCTACACCTTC
CDR3aa: CSAPRGARGYTF
len: 12
v_gene: TRBV20-1
j_gene: TRBJ1-2
abundance: few
d_gene: .

CDR3nt: TGTGCCAGCAAGTCCCCCCCTTCAGGAGGCACTGAAGCTTTCTTT
CDR3aa: CASKSPPSGGTEAFF
len: 15
v_gene: TRBV6-2/TRBV6-3
j_gene: TRBJ1-1
abundance: .
d_gene: .

CDR3nt: TGTGCCAGCAGTTACCTGGACAGTCGGCATACGCAGTATTTT
CDR3aa: CASSYLDSRHTQYF
len: 14
v_gene: TRBV27
j_gene: TRBJ2-3
abundance: .
d_gene: .

CDR3nt: TGCAGCGTTGAAGCTAGCGGATCCTACGAGCAGTACTTC
CDR3aa: CSVEASGSYEQYF
len: 13
v_gene: TRBV29-1
j_gene: TRBJ2-7
abundance: few
d_gene: TRBD2

CDR3nt: TGTGCCAGCAGCCAAGAATCCGATGAGCAGTTCTTC
CDR3aa: CASSQESDEQFF
len: 12
v_gene: TRBV3-1
j_gene: TRBJ2-1
abundance: .
d_gene: .

CDR3nt: TGCAGTGCTAGACCCCGGACAGGGGACTATGGCTACACCTTC
CDR3aa: CSARPRTGDYGYTF
len: 14
v_gene: TRBV20-1
j_gene: TRBJ1-2
abundance: few
d_gene: TRBD1

CDR3nt: TGTGCCAGCAGTGACGTAATTCAGGGCGGGTCCTACGGGCAGTACTTC
CDR3aa: CASSDVIQGGSYGQYF
len: 16
v_gene: TRBV2
j_gene: TRBJ2-5
abundance: .
d_gene: .

CDR3nt: TGTGCCAGCAGTTTAGCCCCCGGGAAGGGCAATCAGCCCCAGCATTTT
CDR3aa: CASSLAPGKGNQPQHF
len: 16
v_gene: TRBV12-3/TRBV12-4
j_gene: TRBJ1-5
abundance: .
d_gene: .